A single sample is the source of the 8 T cell receptor beta chains below, sequenced in a study of spatial heterogeneity in lung cancer. A single record per CDR3 protein comes from TCRdb applying MiXCR to the 5' RACE reads. This table holds some 100,000 distinct CDR3 sequences, approximately 12% found once. The time point was: sample taken at primary tumor resection. TCRs were sequenced from unsorted whole RNA of tumor, nontumor lung or PBMC. Source: PBMCs, taken at surgery. The receptor source for this set is a male donor with early-stage non-small cell lung cancer.

This clonotype has a handful of counts. J is TRBJ2-1 and V is TRBV6-2 or TRBV6-3, with TRBD2 identical over 7 bases. With 7 bases clipped from V and 9 bases from J, the junction kept 12 bases outside the gene matches. This CDR3 has 14 residues. The germline gives CDR1 MNHEY, CDR2 SVGEGT. CDR3 DNA sequence: TGTGCCAGCACCCTGACTAGCCCGGTCTCTGAGCAGTTCTTC. Encoded protein: CASTLTSPVSEQFF.

This clonotype was picked up a small number of times. The V and J genes are TRBV20-1 and TRBJ2-5, with D possibly called TRBD1 or TRBD2 (6 bases each). The ends were cut back, 4 bases at V and 0 bases at J, with 9 bases in the middle. The CDR3 runs 13 residues. Germline assignment: CDR1 DFQATT and CDR2 SNEGSKA (reference sequence). The CDR3 sequence: CSAIRGHQETQYF. The CDR3 DNA reads as TGCAGTGCTATTCGGGGGCACCAAGAGACCCAGTACTTC.

This clonotype was seen many times. The chain's CDR3 is CASSLGPSGSSVSYF. DNA for the CDR3: TGCGCCAGCAGCTTGGGTCCTAGCGGGAGTTCGGTTTCGTATTTT. The rearrangement uses TRBV5-1 and TRBJ2-3; 10 bases align to TRBD2. This CDR3 spans 15 amino acids. Germline-derived CDR1 and CDR2 are SGHRS and YFSETQ. The J segment lost 14 bases and the V segment lost 0 bases, leaving 12 bases of the junction unmatched.

The chain employs TRBV11-2 and TRBJ2-1; D call uncertain. V lost 7 bases and J lost 0, with 10 bases in between. The length of the CDR3 is 14 residues. Germline lookup yields CDR1 SGHAT and CDR2 FQNNGV. The CDR3 DNA is TGTGCCAGCACCTACGAACTCTCCTACAATGAGCAGTTCTTC. Translation gives CASTYELSYNEQFF.

The rearrangement uses TRBV2 and TRBJ2-7, with D hard to call. The CDR3 sequence is 13 residues long. Germline CDR1 reads SNHLY; CDR2 reads FYNNEI. V gave up 7 bases and J gave up 2 bases, with 12 bases separating them. As DNA, the CDR3 is TGTGCCAGCATGTGGACCGGTACCTACGAGCAGTACTTC. Translating gives CASMWTGTYEQYF.

This chain joins TRBV6-2 or TRBV6-3 and TRBJ2-7; D remains ambiguous. Germline V gene sequence: CDR1 MNHEY, CDR2 SVGEGT. The CDR3 covers 12 residues. Deletions cut 8 bases from V and 0 bases from J, with 8 bases between. CDR3 region: CASGPNSYEQYF. CDR3 coding DNA: TGTGCCAGCGGGCCTAACTCCTACGAGCAGTACTTC.

This chain joins TRBV7-3 and TRBJ2-4; 7 bases are a match to TRBD2. In germline, CDR1 is SGHTA, CDR2 FQGTGA. The V gene end was trimmed by 5 bases and the J gene end by 5 bases; junction bases not matched to a gene: 12. The CDR3 length is 16 residues. The CDR3 here is CASSRHGGGTENIQYF. DNA of the CDR3: TGTGCCAGCAGCAGACATGGCGGGGGTACCGAAAACATTCAGTACTTC.

At least ten counts were recorded for this clonotype. The rearrangement links TRBV29-1 to TRBJ2-3, with 8 bases aligning to TRBD1. The V and J ends lost 8 bases and 6 bases, in that order; junction bases with no gene match: 7. Looked up from germline, CDR1 is SQVTM and CDR2 is ANQGSEA. The CDR3 length is 12 residues. The CDR3 DNA reads TGCAGCATCGGACAGGGTATGGATACGCAGTATTTT. This codes for CSIGQGMDTQYF.